This entry lists 32 T cell receptor beta chains sequenced from one sample in a study of blood T cells in healthy people across ages (dated by TCRdb to between 2015 and 2016). The library was made by 5' RACE. The instrument was an Illumina HiSeq 2500. A second roughly 7 to 12 cycle PCR used a sample-barcoded 5' primer and a J-beta primer mix. The public reads were reanalyzed by TCRdb: fastp trimming at Q25, MiXCR alignment, in-frame beta chains only. Entries that share a CDR3 protein sequence are merged under the most common genes and DNA. This sample lists some 780,000 distinct CDR3 sequences; about 61% were detected once. Around 25% of the sample is taken by the ten largest. Input material: blood. These receptors came from a man aged 35-49 years in good health.

The chain is built from TRBV2 and TRBJ2-7, with 7 bases fitting TRBD2. The CDR3 loop spans 15 amino acids. CDR1 is SNHLY, CDR2 FYNNEI, per germline. V was clipped by 7 bases and J by 2 bases; unmatched bases: 11. The CDR3 is CASKLNYAGAYEQYF. The CDR3 coding sequence is TGTGCCAGCAAATTGAACTACGCGGGAGCCTACGAGCAGTACTTC. The full variable domain, with the rest looked up from reference TRBV2 and TRBJ2-7, is EPEVTQTPSHQVTQMGQEVILRCVPISNHLYFYWYRQILGQKVEFLVSFYNNEISEKSEIFDDQFSVERPDGSNFTLKIRSTKLEDSAMYFCASKLNYAGAYEQYFGPGTRLTVT.

This clonotype was counted only a few times. The gene calls are TRBV7-9 and TRBJ2-3, with 9 bases that match TRBD2. V shed 6 bases, J shed 2 bases, and the junction held 3 bases outside the gene matches. CDR1 is SEHNR and CDR2 is FQNEAQ in the germline V gene (reference sequence). The CDR3 contains 14 residues. CDR3 amino acids: CASRSSGVTDTQYF. CDR3 coding DNA: TGTGCCAGCAGGTCTAGCGGGGTCACAGATACGCAGTATTTT.

This clonotype has only a few counts. CDR3 bases: TGTGCCAGCAGTTCAACCGGGACAGGGACCTACGAGCAGTACTTC. This translates into CASSSTGTGTYEQYF. V gene TRBV28 combines with J gene TRBJ2-7; TRBD1 aligns across 9 bases. Losses at the gene ends were 4 bases for V and 2 bases for J; bases not matched to a gene: 6. Germline CDR1 reads MDHEN; CDR2 reads SYDVKM. CDR3 size: 15 residues.

This rearrangement joins TRBV6-6 to TRBJ1-1, with D uncertain. Trimming took 6 bases from V and 11 from J, leaving 16 bases between them. Germline V lookup: CDR1 MNHNY, CDR2 SVGAGI (reference sequence). CDR3 length: 12 residues. The CDR3 nucleotides are TGTGCCAGCAGGCCTCAATCGGGAAAGGCTTTCTTT. It specifies CASRPQSGKAFF.

The chain carries TRBV4-3 and TRBJ2-7, with 12 bases that match TRBD2. Trimming at V came to 0 bases and at J to 5 bases, leaving 8 bases not matched to a gene. Germline lookup yields CDR1 LGHNA and CDR2 YSLEER. This CDR3 spans 17 amino acids. The CDR3 nucleotides read TGCGCCAGCAGCCAAGACGATTCTAGCGGGAGGGCCCACGAGCAGTACTTC. Its translation is CASSQDDSSGRAHEQYF.

The chain uses TRBV4-1 and TRBJ1-5; 9 bases line up with TRBD1. V shed 0 bases, J shed 5 bases, and the junction held 5 bases outside the gene matches. The V gene's germline CDR1 is MGHRA and CDR2 YSYEKL. The CDR3 covers 16 residues. CDR3 bases: TGCGCCAGCAGCCAAGAAGCTGGACAGGGGTATCAGCCCCAGCATTTT. This encodes CASSQEAGQGYQPQHF.

The rearrangement joins TRBV29-1 to TRBJ1-4; D is unresolved. The CDR3 length is 12 residues. Trimming took 4 bases from V and 8 from J, leaving 11 bases between them. Germline-derived CDR1 and CDR2 are SQVTM and ANQGSEA. In DNA form, the CDR3 reads TGCAGCGTTGGGCCGAAAGGGGAAAAACTGTTTTTT. This codes for CSVGPKGEKLFF.

The V call is TRBV20-1, the J call TRBJ2-3; 11 positions match TRBD2. The ends lost 1 base at V and 5 bases at J; junction bases unmatched: 8. The CDR3 is 16 residues long. Germline V gives CDR1 DFQATT, CDR2 SNEGSKA (reference sequence). The CDR3 loop reads CSARAKLAGVGDTQYF. In DNA, the CDR3 is TGCAGTGCTAGAGCGAAACTAGCGGGAGTGGGAGATACGCAGTATTTT.

This clonotype was detected a few times. The rearrangement joins TRBV4-2 to TRBJ2-1, with D maybe TRBD2 (6 bases). Looked up from germline, CDR1 is LGHNA and CDR2 is YNFKEQ. V gave up 1 base and J gave up 3 bases, with 13 bases separating them. The CDR3 spans 16 residues. The CDR3 spells CASSQVGWEDYNEQFF. As DNA, the CDR3 is TGTGCCAGCAGCCAAGTTGGGTGGGAGGACTACAATGAGCAGTTCTTC.

The V and J genes are TRBV9 and TRBJ1-6, with D possibly matching TRBD1 (5 bases). The CDR3 consists of 16 residues. V lost 0 bases to trimming and J lost 6 bases, with 13 bases between them. The V gene's germline CDR1 is SGDLS and CDR2 YYNGEE. This CDR3 reads CASSVEVQGRNSPLHF. In nucleotides, the CDR3 is TGTGCCAGCAGCGTAGAGGTCCAGGGCCGTAATTCACCCCTCCACTTT.

This clonotype has only a few counts. The chain uses TRBV25-1 and TRBJ2-7; 11 bases match TRBD1. The CDR3 covers 13 residues. Germline lookup yields CDR1 MGHDK and CDR2 SYGVNS. J was trimmed by 6 bases and V by 7 bases; bases with no gene match: 5. CDR3: CASMGTGGVEQYF. CDR3 DNA sequence: TGTGCCAGCATGGGGACAGGGGGAGTCGAGCAGTACTTC.

The sample holds many counts of this clonotype. The chain links TRBV6-5 to TRBJ2-5, with 7 bases identical to TRBD2. CDR1 and CDR2 (germline): MNHEY, SVGAGI. This CDR3 comprises 14 residues. The ends lost 4 bases at V and 4 bases at J; junction bases unmatched: 6. CDR3 in DNA: TGTGCCAGCAGTTTAACGGGGGGAATAGAGACCCAGTACTTC. Translating gives CASSLTGGIETQYF.

J is TRBJ2-3 and V is TRBV20-1, with D perhaps TRBD2 (5 bases). The CDR3 has 14 amino acids. Looked up from germline, CDR1 is DFQATT and CDR2 is SNEGSKA (reference sequence). The germline V and J ends were trimmed by 3 bases and 5 bases, with 15 bases remaining between them. Here the CDR3 reads CSARVGNSGDTQYF. Here the CDR3 DNA reads TGCAGTGCTAGGGTCGGGAACAGCGGAGATACGCAGTATTTT.

With regard to this clonotype: One end of the junction does not line up with germline, which may come from a read error. This chain links TRBV7-2 with TRBJ2-1; D ambiguous. CDR1 is SGHTA, CDR2 FQGNSA, per germline. This CDR3 spans 16 amino acids. The CDR3 nucleotides read TGTGCCAACAGCATCATAGCCGTACCGCCGGACAATGAGCAGTTCTTC. This encodes CANSIIAVPPDNEQFF.

This chain links TRBV7-9 with TRBJ2-3, with unresolved D. The germline V gene encodes CDR1 SEHNR and CDR2 FQNEAQ (reference sequence). With 1 base removed from V and 0 bases from J, the gap between germline ends came to 11 bases. CDR3 length: 16 amino acids. CDR3 in amino acids: CASSLEVGESTDTQYF. CDR3 DNA: TGTGCCAGCAGCTTAGAAGTGGGCGAAAGCACAGATACGCAGTATTTT. The variable domain in full, with the rest retrieved from reference TRBV7-9 and TRBJ2-3, is DTGVSQNPRHKITKRGQNVTFRCDPISEHNRLYWYRQTLGQGPEFLTYFQNEAQLEKSRLLSDRFSAERPKGSFSTLEIQRTEQGDSAMYLCASSLEVGESTDTQYFGPGTRLTVL.

The chain is built from TRBV29-1 and TRBJ2-7; D unclear. There are 14 residues in the CDR3. Germline loops: CDR1 SQVTM, CDR2 ANQGSEA. Trimming took off 4 bases at V and 0 bases at J, with 13 bases between the two ends. In DNA form, the CDR3 reads TGCAGCGTTGTCGGCGCGCCGAGCTCCTACGAGCAGTACTTC. It codes for CSVVGAPSSYEQYF.

The count of this clonotype is one. V gene TRBV28 combines with J gene TRBJ1-2, with a weak D call TRBD1 (6 bases). Trimming removed 4 bases from V and 4 bases from J, with 19 bases in between. CDR3 size: 16 residues. Germline V gene data show CDR1 as MDHEN and CDR2 as SYDVKM. The CDR3 loop is CASSSPTTGTPYGYTF. CDR3 in DNA: TGTGCCAGCAGTTCCCCCACCACAGGGACCCCCTATGGCTACACCTTC.

The chain recombines TRBV18 with TRBJ1-2; D gene uncertain. CDR1 KGHSH and CDR2 LQKENI come from the germline V gene. The CDR3 contains 16 residues. V lost 3 bases and J lost 8, with 22 bases in between. The CDR3 reads CASSPIELAKYKGYTF. The CDR3 DNA is TGTGCCAGCTCACCGATCGAGTTGGCGAAGTATAAGGGCTACACCTTC.

V usage is TRBV5-1 and J usage is TRBJ2-1; D unclear. Gene TRBJ2-7 matches the end of the DNA better, so the J call may be wrong. The CDR3 length is 12 residues. Germline lookup yields CDR1 SGHRS and CDR2 YFSETQ. The CDR3 nucleotides are TGCGCCAGCAGGGATACTTACAATGAGCAGTACTTC. This codes for CASRDTYNEQYF.

This chain joins TRBV7-3 and TRBJ2-5; D is possibly TRBD1 (6 bases). The CDR3 length is 15 residues. Germline CDR1 reads SGHTA; CDR2 reads FQGTGA. Trimming cost V 5 bases and J 11 bases, with 24 bases left between them. The CDR3 DNA reads as TGTGCCAGCAGCCCCCGCCCGGGACAAAACAATGAGCAGTACTTC. Its translation is CASSPRPGQNNEQYF.

This chain uses TRBV7-2 with TRBJ2-7; TRBD1 aligns across 7 bases. After removal of 3 bases from V and 6 bases from J, the junction contained 5 bases not matched to a gene. Germline-derived CDR1 and CDR2 are SGHTA and FQGNSA. The CDR3 covers 13 residues. The CDR3: CASSLGRGTEQYF. The CDR3 DNA sequence: TGTGCCAGCAGCTTGGGCAGGGGGACCGAGCAGTACTTC.

This chain links TRBV25-1 with TRBJ2-1; D is uncertain. The CDR3 has 13 amino acids. V shed 6 bases and J shed 7 bases, with 13 bases lying between them. Germline-derived CDR1 and CDR2 are MGHDK and SYGVNS. The CDR3 bases are TGTGCCAGCAGCCAGGTCACCTGGAATGAGCAGTTCTTC. Amino acid sequence: CASSQVTWNEQFF.

This clonotype appeared a few times. This chain links TRBV7-2 with TRBJ2-1; a possible D gene is TRBD2 (6 bases). Germline CDR1 SGHTA, CDR2 FQGNSA. V lost 3 bases to trimming and J lost 5 bases, with 8 bases between them. This CDR3 is 13 amino acids long. In DNA form, the CDR3 reads TGTGCCAGCAGCTTTGGGAGGAACAATGAGCAGTTCTTC. It specifies CASSFGRNNEQFF.

The chain carries TRBV20-1 and TRBJ1-1, with unresolved D. The CDR3 has 11 residues. CDR1 is DFQATT, CDR2 SNEGSKA, per germline (reference sequence). CDR3 loop: CNLWYITEAFF. Written as DNA, the CDR3 is TGCAACCTTTGGTATATCACTGAAGCTTTCTTT.

Only a few counts were recorded for this clonotype. The chain combines TRBV7-2 with TRBJ2-7; D might be TRBD2 (6 bases). CDR1 and CDR2 from the germline V gene are SGHTA and FQGNSA. CDR3 length equals 14 residues. V was clipped by 5 bases and J by 3 bases, with 14 bases between them. This CDR3 is CASSRDSLLYEQYF. CDR3 nucleotide sequence: TGTGCCAGCAGCCGGGACTCCCTTCTCTACGAGCAGTACTTC.

J is TRBJ2-7 and V is TRBV28; D is unresolved. Germline CDR1 is MDHEN and CDR2 is SYDVKM. There are 12 residues in the CDR3. V was trimmed by 5 bases and J by 3 bases, leaving 8 bases between them. The CDR3 nucleotides are TGTGCCAGCAGTGCCTCGAACTACGAGCAGTACTTC. Translation gives CASSASNYEQYF.

V usage is TRBV15 and J usage is TRBJ2-5; either TRBD1 or TRBD2 may fit D (7 bases each). The ends were cut back, 6 bases at V and 2 bases at J, with 19 bases in the middle. The CDR3 has 16 amino acids. Germline-derived CDR1 and CDR2 are LNHNV and YYDKDF (reference sequence). The CDR3 DNA sequence: TGTGCCACCAGAGAGAGCGGGACAGCGGGACAAGAGACCCAGTACTTC. This codes for CATRESGTAGQETQYF.

This clonotype was detected only a few times. The chain employs TRBV9 and TRBJ2-3; maybe TRBD1 (5 bases). Germline lookup yields CDR1 SGDLS and CDR2 YYNGEE. CDR3 size: 15 residues. Trimming cost V 7 bases and J 2 bases, with 17 bases left between them. The CDR3 loop reads CASARTPGPTDTQYF. As DNA, the CDR3 is TGTGCCAGCGCAAGGACACCAGGACCCACAGATACGCAGTATTTT. Complete variable domain (other parts from reference TRBV9 and TRBJ2-3): DSGVTQTPKHLITATGQRVTLRCSPRSGDLSVYWYQQSLDQGLQFLIQYYNGEERAKGNILERFSAQQFPDLHSELNLSSLELGDSALYFCASARTPGPTDTQYFGPGTRLTVL.

V and J are TRBV20-1 and TRBJ1-2, with D perhaps TRBD1 (5 bases). Trimming took off 2 bases at V and 3 bases at J, with 16 bases between the two ends. Germline V gene sequence: CDR1 DFQATT, CDR2 SNEGSKA (reference sequence). CDR3 length: 15 residues. The CDR3 DNA is TGCAGTGCTAGACGACTCGTGACAGCTGACTATGGCTACACCTTC. Its translation: CSARRLVTADYGYTF.

The chain uses TRBV2 and TRBJ1-5; no firm D call. In germline, CDR1 is SNHLY, CDR2 FYNNEI. V lost 7 bases to trimming and J lost 4 bases, with 11 bases between them. This CDR3 has 13 residues. CDR3 protein: CASMEFGNQPQHF. As DNA, the CDR3 is TGTGCCAGCATGGAATTTGGGAATCAGCCCCAGCATTTT.

This chain joins TRBV20-1 and TRBJ2-7, with 13 positions matching TRBD2. The CDR3 spans 18 residues. The trim removed 0 bases at V and 7 bases at J, leaving 15 bases unmatched. The germline CDR1 and CDR2 sequences are DFQATT and SNEGSKA (reference sequence). In DNA, the CDR3 is TGCAGTGCTAGAGACGGACTAGCGGGAGTCTCCTCCTCTCAAGAGCAGTACTTC. Translation: CSARDGLAGVSSSQEQYF.

The V call is TRBV25-1, the J call TRBJ1-5; D not resolved. The germline gives CDR1 MGHDK, CDR2 SYGVNS. The germline V and J ends were trimmed by 4 bases and 6 bases, with 13 bases remaining between them. The CDR3 spans 14 residues. CDR3 sequence: CASSVSSVAQPQHF. For the CDR3, the DNA is TGTGCCAGCAGTGTTTCCTCAGTTGCTCAGCCCCAGCATTTT.